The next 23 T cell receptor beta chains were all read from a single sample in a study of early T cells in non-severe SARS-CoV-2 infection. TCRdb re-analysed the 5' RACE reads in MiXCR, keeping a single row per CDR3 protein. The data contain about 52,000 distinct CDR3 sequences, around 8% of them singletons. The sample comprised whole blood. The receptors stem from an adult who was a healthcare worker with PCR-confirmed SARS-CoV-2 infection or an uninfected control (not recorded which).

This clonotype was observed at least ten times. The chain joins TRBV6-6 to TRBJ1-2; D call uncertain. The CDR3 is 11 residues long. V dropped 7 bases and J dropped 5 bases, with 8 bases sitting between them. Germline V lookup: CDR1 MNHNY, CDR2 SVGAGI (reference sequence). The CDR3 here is CASNHDYGYTF. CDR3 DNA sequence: TGTGCCAGCAACCATGATTATGGCTACACCTTC.

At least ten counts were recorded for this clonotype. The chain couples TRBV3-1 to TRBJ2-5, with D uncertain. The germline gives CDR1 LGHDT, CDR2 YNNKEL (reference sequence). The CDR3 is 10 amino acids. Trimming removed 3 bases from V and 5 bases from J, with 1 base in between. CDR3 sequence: CASSQETQYF. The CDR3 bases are TGTGCCAGCAGCCAGGAGACCCAGTACTTC.

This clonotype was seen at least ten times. As DNA, the CDR3 is TGTGCCAGCAGTTACTCGGGACTAGCGGGAGGGAATGAGCAGTTCTTC. This codes for CASSYSGLAGGNEQFF. V and J are TRBV6-5 and TRBJ2-1; 16 nucleotides align to TRBD2. Germline CDR1 and CDR2: MNHEY and SVGAGI. The CDR3 is 16 residues long. With 0 bases clipped from V and 7 bases from J, the junction kept 0 bases outside the gene matches.

As DNA, the CDR3 is TGCAGTGCAGTTGGTCCCAGCACCATATATTTT. Translated: CSAVGPSTIYF. The chain combines TRBV20-1 with TRBJ1-3; D gene unclear. V was clipped by 6 bases and J by 9 bases, with 12 bases between them. CDR1 and CDR2 (germline): DFQATT, SNEGSKA (reference sequence). The CDR3 length is 11 residues.

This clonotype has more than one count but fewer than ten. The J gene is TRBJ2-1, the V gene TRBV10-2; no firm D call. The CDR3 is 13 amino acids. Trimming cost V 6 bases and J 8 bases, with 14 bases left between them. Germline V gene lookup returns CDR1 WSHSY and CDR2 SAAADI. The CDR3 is CASRRTVADEQFF. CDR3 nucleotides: TGCGCCAGCAGGCGTACAGTTGCAGATGAGCAGTTCTTC.

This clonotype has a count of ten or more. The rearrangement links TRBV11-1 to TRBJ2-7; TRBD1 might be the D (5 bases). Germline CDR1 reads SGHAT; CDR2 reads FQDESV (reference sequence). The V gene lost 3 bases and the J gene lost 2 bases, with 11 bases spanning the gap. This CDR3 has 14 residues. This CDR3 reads CASSFQGVAYEQYF. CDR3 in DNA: TGTGCCAGCAGCTTTCAAGGGGTAGCCTACGAGCAGTACTTC.

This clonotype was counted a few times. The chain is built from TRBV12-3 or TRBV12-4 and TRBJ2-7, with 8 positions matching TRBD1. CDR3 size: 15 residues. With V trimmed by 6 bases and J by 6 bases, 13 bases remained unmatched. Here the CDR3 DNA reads TGTGCCAGCAGGGGAGACAGGGGAGTGTTTTCCGAGCAGTACTTC. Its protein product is CASRGDRGVFSEQYF.

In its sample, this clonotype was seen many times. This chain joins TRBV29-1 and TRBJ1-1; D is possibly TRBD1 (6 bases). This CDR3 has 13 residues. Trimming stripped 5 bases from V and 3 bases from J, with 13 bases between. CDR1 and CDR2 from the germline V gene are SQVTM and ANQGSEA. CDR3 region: CSVIRGGDTEAFF. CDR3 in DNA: TGCAGCGTTATCAGGGGAGGGGACACTGAAGCTTTCTTT.

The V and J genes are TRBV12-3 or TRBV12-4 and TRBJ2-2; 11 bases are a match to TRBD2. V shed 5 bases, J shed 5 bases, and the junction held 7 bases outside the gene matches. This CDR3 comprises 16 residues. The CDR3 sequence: CASSALAGGPTGELFF. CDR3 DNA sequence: TGTGCCAGCAGTGCCCTAGCGGGAGGCCCAACCGGGGAGCTGTTTTTT.

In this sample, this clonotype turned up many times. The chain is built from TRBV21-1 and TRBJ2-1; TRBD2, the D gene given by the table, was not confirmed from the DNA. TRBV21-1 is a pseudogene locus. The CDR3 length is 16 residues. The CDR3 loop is CASSKEEDYSYNEQFF. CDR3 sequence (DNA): TGTGCCAGCAGCAAAGAGGAGGACTACTCCTACAATGAGCAGTTCTTC.

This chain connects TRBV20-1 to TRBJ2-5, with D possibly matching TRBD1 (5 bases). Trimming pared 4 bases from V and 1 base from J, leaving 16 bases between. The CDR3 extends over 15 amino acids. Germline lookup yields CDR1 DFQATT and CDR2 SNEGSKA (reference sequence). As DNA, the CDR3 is TGCAGTGCTACCCCCGCGACAGAAACCCAAGAGACCCAGTACTTC. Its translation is CSATPATETQETQYF.

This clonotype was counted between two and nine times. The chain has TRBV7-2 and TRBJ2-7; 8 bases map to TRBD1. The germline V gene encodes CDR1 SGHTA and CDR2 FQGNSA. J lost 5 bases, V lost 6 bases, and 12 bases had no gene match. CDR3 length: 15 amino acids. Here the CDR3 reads CASSQIGQGPHEQYF. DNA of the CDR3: TGTGCCAGCAGTCAAATAGGACAGGGTCCCCACGAGCAGTACTTC.

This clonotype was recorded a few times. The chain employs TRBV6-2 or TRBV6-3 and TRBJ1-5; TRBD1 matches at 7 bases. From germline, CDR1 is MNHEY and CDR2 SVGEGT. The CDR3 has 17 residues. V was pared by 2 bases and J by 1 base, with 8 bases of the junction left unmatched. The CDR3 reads CASSYLPTGLSNQPQHF. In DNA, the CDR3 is TGTGCCAGCAGTTACCTCCCGACAGGGTTGAGCAATCAGCCCCAGCATTTT.

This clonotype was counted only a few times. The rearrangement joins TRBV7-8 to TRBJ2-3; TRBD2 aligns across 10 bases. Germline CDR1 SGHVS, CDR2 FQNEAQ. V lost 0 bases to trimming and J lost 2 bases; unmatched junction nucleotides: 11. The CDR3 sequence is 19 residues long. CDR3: CASSLARVMSGRDTDTQYF. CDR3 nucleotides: TGTGCCAGCAGCTTAGCGCGGGTTATGAGCGGGAGGGACACAGATACGCAGTATTTT.

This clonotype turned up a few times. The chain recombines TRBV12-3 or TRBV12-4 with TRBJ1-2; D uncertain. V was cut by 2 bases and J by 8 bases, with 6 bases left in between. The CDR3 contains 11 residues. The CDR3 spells CASSLRGGYTF. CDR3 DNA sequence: TGTGCCAGCAGTTTACGTGGGGGCTACACCTTC.

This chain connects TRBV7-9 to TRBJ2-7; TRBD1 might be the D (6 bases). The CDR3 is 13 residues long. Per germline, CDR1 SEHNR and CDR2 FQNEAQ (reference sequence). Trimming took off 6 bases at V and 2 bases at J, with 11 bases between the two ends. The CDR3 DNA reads TGTGCCAGCAGGAGGGACAACACCTACGAGCAGTACTTC. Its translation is CASRRDNTYEQYF.

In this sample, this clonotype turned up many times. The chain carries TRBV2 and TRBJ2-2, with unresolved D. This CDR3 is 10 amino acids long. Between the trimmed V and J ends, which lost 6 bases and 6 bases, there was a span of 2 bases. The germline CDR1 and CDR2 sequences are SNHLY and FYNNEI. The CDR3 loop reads CASRAGELFF. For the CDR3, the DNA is TGTGCCAGCAGGGCCGGGGAGCTGTTTTTT.

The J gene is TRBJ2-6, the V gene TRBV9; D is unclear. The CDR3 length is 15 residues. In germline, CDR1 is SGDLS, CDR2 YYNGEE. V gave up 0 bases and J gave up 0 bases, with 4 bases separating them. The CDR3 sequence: CASSVETSGANVLTF. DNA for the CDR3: TGTGCCAGCAGCGTAGAAACCTCTGGGGCCAACGTCCTGACTTTC.

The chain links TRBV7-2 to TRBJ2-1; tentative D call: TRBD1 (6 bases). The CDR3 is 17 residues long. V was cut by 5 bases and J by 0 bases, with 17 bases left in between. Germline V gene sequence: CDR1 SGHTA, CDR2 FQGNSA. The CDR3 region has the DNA TGTGCCAGCAGCCACCTTAGGGGGTCGAGCTCCTACAATGAGCAGTTCTTC. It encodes CASSHLRGSSSYNEQFF.

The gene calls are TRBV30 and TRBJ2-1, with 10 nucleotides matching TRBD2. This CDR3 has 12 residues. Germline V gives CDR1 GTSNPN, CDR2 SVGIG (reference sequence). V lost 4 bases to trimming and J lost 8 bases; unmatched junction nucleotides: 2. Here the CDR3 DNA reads TGTGCCTGGACTAGCGGGAGATATGAGCAGTTCTTC. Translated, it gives CAWTSGRYEQFF.

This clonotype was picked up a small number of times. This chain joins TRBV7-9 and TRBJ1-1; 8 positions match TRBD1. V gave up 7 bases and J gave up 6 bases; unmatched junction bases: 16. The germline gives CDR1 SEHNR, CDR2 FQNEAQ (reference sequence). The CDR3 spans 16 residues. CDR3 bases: TGTGCCAGCACCCCTGTCCCCAGGGGGCAGGGGTCTGAAGCTTTCTTT. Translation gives CASTPVPRGQGSEAFF.

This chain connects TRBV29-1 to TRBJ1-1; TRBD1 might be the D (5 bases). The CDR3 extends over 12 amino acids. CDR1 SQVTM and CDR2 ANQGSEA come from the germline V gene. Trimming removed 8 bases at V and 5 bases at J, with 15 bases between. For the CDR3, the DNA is TGCAGCTCGGGGGTGGGGAAAACTGAAGCTTTCTTT. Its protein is CSSGVGKTEAFF.

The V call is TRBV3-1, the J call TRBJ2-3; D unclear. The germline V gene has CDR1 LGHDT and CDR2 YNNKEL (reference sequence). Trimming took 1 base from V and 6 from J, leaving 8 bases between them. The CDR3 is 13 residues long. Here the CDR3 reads CASSQVDGDTQYF. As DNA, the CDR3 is TGTGCCAGCAGCCAAGTCGATGGGGATACGCAGTATTTT.